This entry lists 18 T cell receptor beta chains sequenced from one sample in a study of shared clonotypes between healthy human individuals. Libraries were prepared by immunoSEQ multiplex PCR; TCRdb keeps only in-frame clonotypes and omits some of them. The sample shows roughly 720,000 clones, about 90% of them seen only once. The sequenced sample consisted of memory CD8+ T cells from PBMCs. Subset denoted: CD45RO+ cells pooled with CCR7-negative TemRA cells. The receptors derive from a man aged 18 to 29 in good health. Some clones in this sample may be carry-over from other donors' samples.

This chain links TRBV12-5 with TRBJ2-1; 9 positions match TRBD2. CDR1 LGHNT and CDR2 FRNRAP come from the germline V gene. The CDR3 contains 15 residues. The junction had 7 bases not matched to a gene; V was cut back by 5 bases and J by 5 bases. The CDR3 DNA reads as TGTGCTAGTGGTCCCGCGACTAGCGGAAACAATGAGCAGTTCTTC. This translates into CASGPATSGNNEQFF.

A note on this clone: Other DNA sequences from this sample encode an identical CDR3 as well. The genes are TRBV7-2 and TRBJ2-1; 9 nucleotides align to TRBD2. This CDR3 is built from 16 residues. Germline CDR1 and CDR2: SGHTA and FQGNSA. V was clipped by 5 bases and J by 3 bases; unmatched bases: 8. This CDR3 is CASSLIAGVVYNEQFF. CDR3 DNA: TGTGCCAGCAGCCTAATAGCGGGAGTCGTCTACAATGAGCAGTTCTTC.

The chain is built from TRBV7-9 and TRBJ1-1; TRBD1 might be the D (6 bases). CDR1 is SEHNR and CDR2 is FQNEAQ in the germline V gene (reference sequence). Deletions cut 3 bases from V and 2 bases from J, with 13 bases between. This CDR3 contains 15 residues. The DNA for the CDR3 is TGTGCCAGCAGCTTGGGCAGGGGAGGTAACACTGAAGCTTTCTTT. It codes for CASSLGRGGNTEAFF.

The chain is built from TRBV7-8 and TRBJ2-7, with TRBD2 matching over 11 bases. Germline CDR1 and CDR2: SGHVS and FQNEAQ. The CDR3 extends over 20 amino acids. The J segment lost 3 bases and the V segment lost 5 bases, leaving 21 bases of the junction unmatched. The CDR3 sequence: CASSPRCSPGLAARIYEQYF. In nucleotides, the CDR3 is TGTGCCAGCAGCCCGAGGTGCAGTCCGGGACTAGCGGCCAGGATCTACGAGCAGTACTTC.

This chain links TRBV27 with TRBJ2-7, with D possibly matching TRBD2 (6 bases). V was shortened by 4 bases and J by 4 bases, with 20 bases between the two germline ends. The CDR3 sequence is 16 residues long. Germline lookup yields CDR1 MNHEY and CDR2 SMNVEV (reference sequence). In nucleotides, the CDR3 is TGTGCCAGCAGTTCCTCCTCCGGGACTTTGACATACGAGCAGTACTTC. Residues: CASSSSSGTLTYEQYF.

The chain links TRBV15 to TRBJ2-7; D might be TRBD2 (5 bases). V was shortened by 6 bases and J by 4 bases, with 22 bases between the two germline ends. Germline V CDR1 and CDR2: LNHNV, YYDKDF (reference sequence). This CDR3 region has 16 residues. CDR3 DNA: TGTGCCACCAGTATGCACCCGAGGGAAGGTTCGTACGAGCAGTACTTC. Residues: CATSMHPREGSYEQYF.

This clone was seen only once. The CDR3 bases are TGTGCCAGCAGCCAAGATCGGACAGGGAGCTTGGGCACTGAAGCTTTCTTT. This codes for CASSQDRTGSLGTEAFF. The chain joins TRBV4-2 to TRBJ1-1; 8 bases match TRBD1. The CDR3 length is 17 residues. V shed 0 bases and J 4 bases; nucleotides not matched to a gene: 10. Germline CDR1 is LGHNA and CDR2 is YNFKEQ.

The chain links TRBV19 to TRBJ1-2, with TRBD1 matching 7 bases. V lost 7 bases and J lost 4; bases outside the gene matches: 6. The CDR3 is made up of 13 amino acids. Germline V gene data show CDR1 as LNHDA and CDR2 as SQIVND (reference sequence). The CDR3 DNA reads TGTGCCAGTACCGAAGACAGGGTCTATGGCTACACCTTC. Its protein is CASTEDRVYGYTF.

V usage is TRBV6-5 and J usage is TRBJ2-2; no clear D. The CDR3 extends over 11 amino acids. The V end was cut by 7 bases, the J end by 6 bases, with 6 bases between. CDR1 MNHEY and CDR2 SVGAGI come from the germline V gene. The CDR3 here is CASTASGELFF. The CDR3, as DNA: TGTGCCAGCACCGCTTCCGGGGAGCTGTTTTTT.

The chain carries TRBV5-6 and TRBJ2-7, with 10 bases aligning to TRBD1. This CDR3 contains 16 residues. The J segment lost 4 bases and the V segment lost 2 bases, leaving 9 bases of the junction unmatched. Germline V lookup: CDR1 SGHDT, CDR2 YYEEEE. The CDR3 sequence: CASSFWGTGVGYEQYF. For the CDR3, the DNA is TGTGCCAGCAGCTTCTGGGGGACAGGGGTGGGTTACGAGCAGTACTTC.

This rearrangement joins TRBV15 to TRBJ2-5; 10 bases line up with TRBD2. Trimming removed 0 bases from V and 5 bases from J; junction bases left unmatched: 9. This CDR3 is built from 17 residues. CDR1 is LNHNV, CDR2 YYDKDF, per germline (reference sequence). CDR3 loop: CATSRDRASGSGETQYF. The CDR3 DNA is TGTGCCACCAGCAGAGATCGGGCTAGCGGGAGTGGGGAGACCCAGTACTTC.

The V and J genes are TRBV28 and TRBJ2-2, with D unresolved. Germline V gene data show CDR1 as MDHEN and CDR2 as SYDVKM. This CDR3 contains 18 residues. V lost 5 bases and J lost 3, with 22 bases in between. DNA for the CDR3: TGTGCCAGCAGTCCATCCCCCACCTTGTCCCAACACACCGGGGAGCTGTTTTTT. Translated: CASSPSPTLSQHTGELFF. Full variable domain (outside the CDR3, taken from reference TRBV28 and TRBJ2-2): DVKVTQSSRYLVKRTGEKVFLECVQDMDHENMFWYRQDPGLGLRLIYFSYDVKMKEKGDIPEGYSVSREKKERFSLILESASTNQTSMYLCASSPSPTLSQHTGELFFGEGSRLTVL.

This chain uses TRBV9 with TRBJ2-7, with D uncertain. The germline V and J ends were trimmed by 6 bases and 6 bases, with 16 bases remaining between them. This CDR3 spans 13 amino acids. Germline CDR1 is SGDLS and CDR2 is YYNGEE. The CDR3 sequence: CASTKGTHGEQYF. As DNA, the CDR3 is TGTGCCAGCACCAAGGGCACCCACGGCGAGCAGTACTTC.

V usage is TRBV7-3 and J usage is TRBJ2-7, with 9 nucleotides matching TRBD1. Germline loops: CDR1 SGHTA, CDR2 FQGTGA. The V gene end was trimmed by 6 bases and the J gene end by 6 bases; junction bases not matched to a gene: 18. The CDR3 totals 17 residues. Here the CDR3 reads CASRIKPGTGFLIEQYF. In DNA, the CDR3 is TGTGCCAGCAGGATCAAGCCCGGGACAGGGTTCCTCATCGAGCAGTACTTC.

The chain joins TRBV25-1 to TRBJ1-1; tentative D call: TRBD1 (6 bases). This CDR3 comprises 16 residues. The germline V and J ends were trimmed by 4 bases and 7 bases, with 22 bases remaining between them. Germline V gene lookup returns CDR1 MGHDK and CDR2 SYGVNS. The CDR3 nucleotides read TGTGCCAGCAGTGCCGGGCGGAGTTCCTTGACAGGTGAAGCTTTCTTT. Protein product: CASSAGRSSLTGEAFF.

The chain is built from TRBV28 and TRBJ2-7; 9 bases match TRBD1. Germline CDR1 is MDHEN and CDR2 is SYDVKM. This CDR3 is built from 13 residues. J gave up 4 bases and V 10 bases, and 8 bases lay outside the gene matches. In nucleotides, the CDR3 is TGTGCCACGGACAGGGGCCTTGGGTACGAGCAGTACTTC. It is translated as CATDRGLGYEQYF.

The rearrangement links TRBV7-9 to TRBJ2-7, with TRBD1 matching 8 bases. The V segment lost 3 bases and the J segment 2 bases; nucleotides outside the gene matches: 6. Germline loops: CDR1 SEHNR, CDR2 FQNEAQ (reference sequence). The CDR3 has 15 residues. In DNA form, the CDR3 reads TGTGCCAGCAGCTTGGGGGACAGGAGCCCCTACGAGCAGTACTTC. It is translated as CASSLGDRSPYEQYF. Using reference TRBV7-9 and TRBJ2-7 for the parts outside the CDR3, the full variable domain is DTGVSQNPRHKITKRGQNVTFRCDPISEHNRLYWYRQTLGQGPEFLTYFQNEAQLEKSRLLSDRFSAERPKGSFSTLEIQRTEQGDSAMYLCASSLGDRSPYEQYFGPGTRLTVT.

The V and J genes are TRBV27 and TRBJ2-2; D possibly matches TRBD1 or TRBD2 (5 bases each). The CDR3 is 15 residues long. Germline loops: CDR1 MNHEY, CDR2 SMNVEV (reference sequence). Deletions cut 4 bases from V and 4 bases from J, with 13 bases between. CDR3 DNA sequence: TGTGCCAGCAGTTGGGGACCCCGGGTCACCGGGGAGCTGTTTTTT. Encoded protein: CASSWGPRVTGELFF.